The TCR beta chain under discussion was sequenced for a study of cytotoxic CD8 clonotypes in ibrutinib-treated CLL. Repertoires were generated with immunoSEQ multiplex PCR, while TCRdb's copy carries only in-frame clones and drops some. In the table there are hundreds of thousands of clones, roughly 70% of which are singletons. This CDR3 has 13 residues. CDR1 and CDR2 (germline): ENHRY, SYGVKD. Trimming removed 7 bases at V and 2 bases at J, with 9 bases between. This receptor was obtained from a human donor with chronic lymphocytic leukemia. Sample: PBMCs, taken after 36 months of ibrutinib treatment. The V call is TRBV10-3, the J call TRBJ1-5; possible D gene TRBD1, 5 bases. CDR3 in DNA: TGTGCCATCACACCGGGGGGCAATCAGCCCCAGCATTTT. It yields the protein CAITPGGNQPQHF.